A selection of T cell receptor beta chains follows, all from one sample in a study of CD8+CD57+ T cells in acquired aplastic anemia. TCRdb reprocessed the reads with MiXCR, giving one entry per CDR3 protein. The sample contains roughly 81,000 distinct CDR3 sequences, about half of which appear only once. The sample taken for sequencing was sorted CD4+, CD8+, or CD8+CD57+ T cells (not recorded which) from PBMCs. These receptor sequences come from a human donor in good health, serving as a control. CDR3s include the opening cysteine and the closing phenylalanine or tryptophan. Each record gives: CDR3 DNA, CDR3 protein, D gene, clone size, J gene, CDR3 length, V gene. A D gene is named only where the DNA matches it firmly. Not every row has a clone size; where given, it reads once, few, many or a size class.

DNA: TGTGCCAGCAGTCTAAGCGGGAGAAGCAATGAGCAGTTCTTC; CDR3: CASSLSGRSNEQFF; D: TRBD2; size: many; J: TRBJ2-1; length: 14; V: TRBV2
DNA: TGTGCCAGCAGTGAGAACAGGGGTCACACTGAAGCTTTCTTT; CDR3: CASSENRGHTEAFF; D: TRBD1; size: few; J: TRBJ1-1; length: 14; V: TRBV6-1
DNA: TGCAGCTACGCTGGCGGCGAAACCGTCTATGGCTACACCTTC; CDR3: CSYAGGETVYGYTF; D: NA; size: NA; J: TRBJ1-2; length: 14; V: TRBV29-1
DNA: TGTGCCAGCAGCTCGGACGGGGAGACAGATACGCAGTATTTT; CDR3: CASSSDGETDTQYF; D: NA; size: many; J: TRBJ2-3; length: 14; V: TRBV13
DNA: TGTGCCAGCAGTCCCCTTTCTACTTATCACACTGAAGCTTTCTTT; CDR3: CASSPLSTYHTEAFF; D: NA; size: few; J: TRBJ1-1; length: 15; V: TRBV12-3/TRBV12-4
DNA: TGCAGTGCTAGGGGGACAGGTCCCCGCTCCTACGAGCAGTACTTC; CDR3: CSARGTGPRSYEQYF; D: TRBD1; size: NA; J: TRBJ2-7; length: 15; V: TRBV20-1
DNA: TGTGCCATCAGGGGGGGTTATGGCACAGATACGCAGTATTTT; CDR3: CAIRGGYGTDTQYF; D: NA; size: many; J: TRBJ2-3; length: 14; V: TRBV10-3
DNA: TGTGCCAGCAGCTTAGGGACTAGCGGGGGGGCCCTCCAGCAGTTCTTC; CDR3: CASSLGTSGGALQQFF; D: TRBD2; size: once; J: TRBJ2-1; length: 16; V: TRBV25-1
DNA: TGTGCCAGCAGTTATACGGGACAGAGGTTGTGGGAGACCCAGTACTTC; CDR3: CASSYTGQRLWETQYF; D: TRBD1; size: NA; J: TRBJ2-5; length: 16; V: TRBV12-3/TRBV12-4
DNA: TGTGCCAGCAGTCCAGGACAGGGGGTGGTCTATGGCTACACCTTC; CDR3: CASSPGQGVVYGYTF; D: TRBD1; size: few; J: TRBJ1-2; length: 15; V: TRBV27
DNA: TGCGCCAGCAGCTTGCTTCCCGGGGAAATCCCTAACAATGAGCAGTTCTTC; CDR3: CASSLLPGEIPNNEQFF; D: NA; size: few; J: TRBJ2-1; length: 17; V: TRBV5-1
DNA: TGTGCCAGCAGCCTGCGGGGGGGCACAGATACGCAGTATTTT; CDR3: CASSLRGGTDTQYF; D: TRBD2; size: NA; J: TRBJ2-3; length: 14; V: TRBV14
DNA: TGTGCCAGCAGCTTAATACTGTCGGATACGCAGTATTTT; CDR3: CASSLILSDTQYF; D: NA; size: NA; J: TRBJ2-3; length: 13; V: TRBV7-9
DNA: TGTGCCACCAGTGATCCAAAGCGGGGGTATGAGCAGCTCTTC; CDR3: CATSDPKRGYEQLF; D: TRBD2; size: NA; J: TRBJ2-1; length: 14; V: TRBV24-1
DNA: TGCGCCAGCAGGGAGGGTTCGGACACCGGGGAGCTGTTTTTT; CDR3: CASREGSDTGELFF; D: NA; size: NA; J: TRBJ2-2; length: 14; V: TRBV5-1
DNA: TGTGCCAGCAGTGAGCGGGGTAGCGACTACAATGAGCAGTTCTTC; CDR3: CASSERGSDYNEQFF; D: NA; size: NA; J: TRBJ2-1; length: 15; V: TRBV6-1
DNA: TGTGCCAGCAGCGTAGCGAGTGGGGCGAACACTGAAGCTTTCTTT; CDR3: CASSVASGANTEAFF; D: NA; size: many; J: TRBJ1-1; length: 15; V: TRBV9
DNA: TGTGCCAGCAGCTTGGGGCTAGGGGTCGGTGAGCAGTTCTTC; CDR3: CASSLGLGVGEQFF; D: NA; size: NA; J: TRBJ2-1; length: 14; V: TRBV25-1
DNA: TGTGCCAGTAGTGATCCGGATCAGCTCCAGCATTTT; CDR3: CASSDPDQLQHF; D: NA; size: NA; J: TRBJ1-5; length: 12; V: TRBV19
DNA: TGTGCCACCGAGGGTGAGGCGGAAAACTATGGCTACACCTTC; CDR3: CATEGEAENYGYTF; D: NA; size: many; J: TRBJ1-2; length: 14; V: TRBV2
DNA: TGCCCCAGCAGCGTGGGACAGGGTATCACTGAAGCTTTCTTT; CDR3: CPSSVGQGITEAFF; D: TRBD1; size: NA; J: TRBJ1-1; length: 14; V: TRBV5-1
DNA: TGTGCCATCAGATCCTTGGGACGGGATGGCTACACCTTC; CDR3: CAIRSLGRDGYTF; D: NA; size: NA; J: TRBJ1-2; length: 13; V: TRBV10-3